The 6 T cell receptor beta chains below come from one sample, sequenced in a study of T cell clonotyping in hematopoietic cell transplantation (dated by TCRdb to the early 2020s). Library method: the immunoSEQ multiplex PCR assay. Here the immuneACCESS table is served through TCRdb, limited to in-frame sequences with V and J called. Missing clones are a known gap in these copies; in checked studies unresolved V genes cover under half, and the rest lacks a known reason. The sample table holds roughly 42,000 clones, of which 94% were seen once. The ten largest clonotypes hold approximately 0.8% of the sample. The sample taken for sequencing was peripheral blood mononuclear cells. The receptors originated from a woman aged 45-60 years in good health. Some clones in this sample may be carry-over from other donors' samples.

V usage is TRBV19 and J usage is TRBJ1-1, with D perhaps TRBD1 (5 bases). This CDR3 has 13 amino acids. Trimming stripped 3 bases from V and 5 bases from J, with 10 bases between. CDR1 is LNHDA, CDR2 SQIVND, per germline (reference sequence). The CDR3 loop is CASSILGGTEAFF. The CDR3 DNA is TGTGCCAGTAGTATTTTGGGGGGAACTGAAGCTTTCTTT.

The chain uses TRBV5-6 and TRBJ2-3, with D possibly matching TRBD2 (5 bases). CDR3 size: 16 residues. Germline V gene lookup returns CDR1 SGHDT and CDR2 YYEEEE. Trimming shortened V by 4 bases and J by 0 bases, and 15 bases separated the two germline ends. This CDR3 is CASSPRSSGSTDTQYF. The CDR3 DNA sequence: TGTGCCAGCAGCCCACGGAGCAGCGGCAGCACAGATACGCAGTATTTT.

V and J are TRBV2 and TRBJ2-1, with TRBD2 matching 8 bases. This CDR3 has 14 residues. Germline CDR1 SNHLY, CDR2 FYNNEI. The trim removed 6 bases at V and 7 bases at J, leaving 8 bases unmatched. CDR3 DNA sequence: TGTGCCAGCAGGGGGCTAGCGGGCCAAAATGAGCAGTTCTTC. Amino acid sequence: CASRGLAGQNEQFF.

V and J are TRBV19 and TRBJ2-3; D possibly corresponds to TRBD2 (6 bases). The germline gives CDR1 LNHDA, CDR2 SQIVND (reference sequence). The germline V and J ends were trimmed by 5 bases and 1 base, with 13 bases remaining between them. CDR3 length equals 15 residues. In nucleotides, the CDR3 is TGTGCCAGTAGTCTTAGCGGTGATCGCACAGATACGCAGTATTTT. This gives the protein CASSLSGDRTDTQYF.

The rearrangement links TRBV2 to TRBJ1-5; 9 bases agree with TRBD1. CDR1 and CDR2 from the germline V gene are SNHLY and FYNNEI. The V and J ends lost 6 bases and 0 bases, in that order; junction bases with no gene match: 3. The CDR3 has 15 residues. This chain's CDR3 is CASRGTGFSNQPQHF. Here the CDR3 DNA reads TGTGCCAGCAGGGGGACAGGGTTTAGCAATCAGCCCCAGCATTTT.

The rearrangement links TRBV5-1 to TRBJ2-5, with no clear D. From germline, CDR1 is SGHRS and CDR2 YFSETQ. V was cut by 4 bases and J by 2 bases, with 12 bases left in between. The CDR3 contains 14 residues. Here the CDR3 reads CASSPRNIQETQYF. In DNA, the CDR3 is TGCGCCAGCAGCCCCCGGAATATACAAGAGACCCAGTACTTC. Drawing the rest from reference TRBV5-1 and TRBJ2-5, the complete variable domain is KAGVTQTPRYLIKTRGQQVTLSCSPISGHRSVSWYQQTPGQGLQFLFEYFSETQRNKGNFPGRFSGRQFSNSRSEMNVSTLELGDSALYLCASSPRNIQETQYFGPGTRLLVL.